This T cell receptor (beta chain) was captured by sequencing in a study of identical twins (dated by TCRdb to about 2016). About the full investigation: To test whether fetal clonotypes persist, the study used deep sequencing on TCR alpha and beta repertoires from monozygotic twins, unrelated adults of various ages, and cord blood. Replicate twin experiments were performed at different times using different library preparation protocols to rule out contamination.

Study-wide findings and limitations: Compared with coincidental sharing between unrelated individuals, an excess of low generation-probability sequences was observed among out-of-frame TCR alpha sequences shared between twins. Invariant T cells such as MAIT and iNKT could partly confound zero-insertion analyses, although diverse VJ usage argued against such confounding for most clonotypes. Out-of-frame TCR alpha sharing in monozygotic twins was systematically underestimated by recombination models, whereas sharing between unrelated individuals was in agreement with the recombination models. Conclusions relied on cross-sectional statistical analysis, since the same donors could not be followed over many years. Abundant cord blood beta clonotypes carried fewer insertions; young adult naive repertoires showed a weaker similar trend, while memory repertoires showed none. The excess sharing between twins in beta out-of-frame sequences was weaker because fewer shared sequences reduced the signal-to-noise ratio.

Every donor was a healthy Caucasian. The twin cohort comprised three pairs of female monozygotic twins, all aged about 18 to 29 years. CD4+ and CD8+ T cell populations were isolated with positive isolation kits from Invitrogen. V is cut by 7 bases and J by 8 bases, and the space between the germline ends is 11 bases. Based on the germline V gene (reference sequence), the CDR1 and CDR2 sequences are DFQATT and SNEGSKA. The CDR3 measures 10 amino acids from cysteine to phenylalanine. Solely the CDR3 DNA is kept, with 30 bases framed from the first base. This clonotype has more than one count but fewer than ten. What this receptor recognizes is not known. No much larger clone is present one base from it, and per-base qualities are unavailable. Preparation of the library involved 5' RACE. These reads were obtained on an Illumina HiSeq 2000. A universal primer binding site was introduced by template switching, and a unique molecular identifier was present in the final cDNA, enabling accurate counting of TCR cDNA molecules. Specific primers in the conserved constant-segment region were used to synthesize first-strand cDNA for TCR alpha and beta chains. To control for contamination, every cDNA library carried two barcodes: a SMART-Mk sample barcode plus Illumina barcodes. TruSeq adapter sequences along with Illumina sample barcodes were introduced in two successive PCR steps. Sequencing of the TCR alpha and beta cDNA libraries was done on the Illumina HiSeq platform using custom primers. The paper's data handling went like this. Unique molecular identifiers were extracted from raw reads with MiGEC, and CDR3 positions were determined with MiXCR. For each individual, recombination models were inferred using an EM algorithm with the repgenHMM and IGoR tools. Shared clonotype analysis was performed with the tcR package in R, normalizing sharing by the product of cloneset sizes. Out-of-frame nonproductive sequences were analyzed to study raw recombination free of thymic and clonal selection effects. TCRdb reanalyzed the raw reads on its own, using fastp at Q25 for trimming and MiXCR for clone calling, and kept in-frame beta chains. A single entry per CDR3 protein holds the most common genes and DNA from its merged rows. TCRdb, rather than the study authors, made the V and J calls. The sample has approximately 530,000 distinct CDR3 sequences on record, around 24% of them singletons. The biggest ten clones account for roughly 0.5% of the sample.

These data were also reused for a study on yellow fever vaccine responses in identical twins. In that second paper, the authors write: The T cell response to vaccination in identical twins was reported by the authors to appear partly convergent and partly personalized. In the study, vaccine-responding T cell clones were precisely tracked in identical twins.

Rearrangement joined TRBV20-1 to TRBJ1-1; tentative D gene TRBD1, with 6 bases matching. This sequence originates from a woman younger than 30 in good health. The sample comprised CD4+ T cells sorted from blood. The DNA sequence reads TGCAGTGGCAACAGGGCGGAAGCTTTCTTT. Translated, it gives CSGNRAEAFF.